This record looks at one TCR beta chain sequence and its context. Germline V gives CDR1 MNHNS, CDR2 SASEGT. Trimming stripped 6 bases from V and 2 bases from J, with 10 bases between. This CDR3 has 14 amino acids. The record originates from a study of lymphopenia after photon versus proton radiotherapy. Using immunoSEQ multiplex PCR, the repertoire was profiled, and TCRdb retains in-frame clones only, with some absent. This sample has approximately 45,000 clones, with 85% found just once. The material was peripheral blood, obtained from a patient treated with photon-based radiotherapy. The origin of this receptor is a middle-aged man with gastric cancer. The rearrangement uses TRBV6-1 and TRBJ1-4; D is ambiguous. The CDR3 nucleotides read TGTGCCAGCAGGGAGGGCGGCACTAATGAAAAACTGTTTTTT. This codes for CASREGGTNEKLFF.